This T cell receptor beta chain was identified during a study of T cells in Graves' hyperthyroidism and ophthalmopathy (dated by TCRdb to between 2019 and 2020). For the study in its entirety: Peripheral blood samples were taken at initial diagnosis, before any treatment was given. Once sampling was done, hyperthyroidism patients were given methimazole at a starting dose of 30 mg daily, whereas ophthalmopathy patients were given high-dose intravenous methylprednisolone. Whether ophthalmopathy could be predicted prospectively was tested in an independent validation cohort made up of roughly 20 hyperthyroidism patients plus 17 patients who later progressed to ophthalmopathy. Thyroid tissue and blood T-cell repertoires from several Graves' hyperthyroidism patients were also compared in the study. The approximately 90 discovery patients were randomly split 7:3 into training and test sets. The paper reports TCR Vbeta CDR3 sequencing of approximately 140 peripheral blood samples: fewer than 50 ophthalmopathy, under 80 hyperthyroidism and around 17 progressor patients. A discovery cohort of approximately 97 patients, about 43 with Graves' ophthalmopathy and 57 with stable Graves' hyperthyroidism, was used to find distinguishing TCR V-J signatures.

In the ophthalmopathy patients, disease was moderately to severely active, with a Clinical Activity Score of 3 or more, a NOSPECS grade of 4 or more, and a duration of less than 3 months. The study excluded patients with uncontrolled infections, other autoimmune diseases, pregnancy or lactation. Diagnoses relied on clinical symptoms, serum thyroxine and TRAb, thyroid ultrasound and orbital computed tomography. PBMCs were isolated from about 10 ml of fresh peripheral blood by Ficoll-Paque density gradient centrifugation. Trizol reagent was used to extract total RNA, and RNA quality was then checked on an Agilent 2100 Bioanalyzer. The CDR3 covers 13 residues, taking in both the cysteine and the phenylalanine. Only CDR3 DNA is held: 39 bases, read in frame from base 1. V is shortened by 4 bases, J by 6 bases, and the region joining them spans 10 bases. The TCR beta CDR3 regions were amplified from the RNA transcripts. For the first round of RT-PCR on the TCR CDR3, the HTBI primer set was used together with the Qiagen OneStep RT-PCR kit. The libraries were constructed in a second round of multiplex PCR and then size-selected and purified. Sequencing of the libraries was done on an Illumina HiSeq2000 using paired-end 100 bp reads. The original methods were these. SOAPnuke was used to process the raw data, removing reads that contained adapters or uncalled bases, had a mean Phred below 15, or lacked an exact match to the constant primer or identifier. COPE v1.2.5 was used to merge high-quality paired reads, and clonotypes were defined as unique nucleotide sequences. MiTCR v1.1 was used to align the clonotypes against IMGT TRBV, TRBD and TRBJ reference segments. Analysis was restricted to V-J combinations with a frequency above 0.0001, which covered 98% to 99.2% of repertoires. A TCS score was defined as the ratio of F50 (clonal expansion) to E x V (chaos), with BLOSUM62-based TCRdist applied between CDR3 peptides within each V-J. Welch's t-statistics and random forest reduced roughly 530 V-J features to 13, which were used in a naive Bayes classifier (R e1071). TCRdb passed the public sequencing reads through fastp at Q25 and MiXCR, retaining productive beta sequences. Rows are combined by CDR3 protein, so each entry shows the most common genes and DNA. The V and J calls here are based on TCRdb, not the publication. The sample table lists roughly 350,000 distinct CDR3 sequences, approximately 14% of them with a count of one. The ten largest make up roughly 33% of the sample.

This clonotype has ten or more counts. Its antigen target is currently unknown. Per-base qualities were not stored, and no clone one base away is much larger. Overall study outcomes, separate from this receptor: Blood samples also contained most of the expanded thyroid clonotypes (frequency above 0.001), which suggests that blood repertoires may reflect thyroid immune responses. Sample size was not statistically predetermined, and blinding of investigators to group allocation was not performed. During validation, the model predicted progression to ophthalmopathy a median of about 6.3 months ahead of onset, with just under 71% sensitivity and almost 75% specificity. A model built on a 13 V-J signature distinguished ophthalmopathy from stable hyperthyroidism, reaching 87.88% sensitivity and 81% to 83% specificity in cross-validation and 80%/75% in testing.

The clonotype comes from a woman between 40 and 55 years old with Graves' ophthalmopathy. Sequenced sample: blood. The rearrangement combines TRBV12-3 or TRBV12-4 with TRBJ1-5; a tentative D call is TRBD1 (5 bases match). At the DNA level, the sequence is TGTGCCAGCAGTTCCCAGGGATTTCAGCCCCAGCATTTT. Its amino acids are CASSSQGFQPQHF.